These 24 T cell receptor beta chains originate from one sample sequenced in a study of shared clonotypes between healthy human individuals. TCRdb's copy holds only in-frame clones and misses some; the assay was immunoSEQ multiplex PCR. The profile shows over a million clones, 75% to 85% of them singletons. The sequencing input was memory CD4+ T cells from PBMCs. As to subset: CD45RA-negative fraction. These receptors were collected from a man aged 18 to 29 in good health. Some clones in this sample may be carry-over from other donors' samples.

This clone was seen a handful of times. This chain links TRBV5-1 with TRBJ1-2; 7 bases fit TRBD1. The CDR3 has 17 amino acids. CDR1 is SGHRS and CDR2 is YFSETQ in the germline V gene. J gave up 1 base and V 0 bases, and 9 bases lay outside the gene matches. The CDR3 sequence: CASSLAPRGGLNYGYTF. The CDR3 DNA reads TGCGCCAGCAGCTTGGCCCCCAGGGGGGGCCTTAACTATGGCTACACCTTC. Full variable domain (rest looked up from reference TRBV5-1 and TRBJ1-2): KAGVTQTPRYLIKTRGQQVTLSCSPISGHRSVSWYQQTPGQGLQFLFEYFSETQRNKGNFPGRFSGRQFSNSRSEMNVSTLELGDSALYLCASSLAPRGGLNYGYTFGSGTRLTVV.

This sequence joins TRBV5-1 and TRBJ1-2; TRBD1 matches 8 bases. After removal of 1 base from V and 8 bases from J, the junction contained 7 bases not matched to a gene. The length of the CDR3 is 14 residues. Germline V lookup: CDR1 SGHRS, CDR2 YFSETQ. The CDR3 reads CASSLTTGVGGYTF. For the CDR3, the DNA is TGCGCCAGCAGCTTGACGACAGGGGTAGGGGGCTACACCTTC.

The chain is built from TRBV9 and TRBJ1-3, with D uncertain. The CDR3 covers 17 residues. V lost 0 bases, J lost 2 bases, and 15 bases lay in between. Per the germline V gene, CDR1 is SGDLS and CDR2 is YYNGEE. CDR3 in DNA: TGTGCCAGCAGCGTAGCAGAGGGAGGGCGAACTGGAAACACCATATATTTT. This encodes CASSVAEGGRTGNTIYF.

This chain joins TRBV18 and TRBJ1-1; D uncertain. This CDR3 region has 14 residues. Germline CDR1 KGHSH, CDR2 LQKENI. V lost 2 bases to trimming and J lost 0 bases, with 7 bases between them. The CDR3 bases are TGTGCCAGCTCACCAATGGTCTTGAACACTGAAGCTTTCTTT. It encodes CASSPMVLNTEAFF.

The genes are TRBV5-1 and TRBJ2-5; D gene uncertain. Trimming took off 1 base at V and 3 bases at J, with 13 bases between the two ends. This CDR3 is 15 amino acids long. CDR1 is SGHRS, CDR2 YFSETQ, per germline. The CDR3 nucleotides are TGCGCCAGCAGCTTGAGTCCCACTGAAAAAGAGACCCAGTACTTC. It encodes CASSLSPTEKETQYF.

The chain carries TRBV5-1 and TRBJ2-1; TRBD1 aligns across 8 bases. Germline lookup yields CDR1 SGHRS and CDR2 YFSETQ. The CDR3 is 17 residues long. V gave up 4 bases and J gave up 0 bases; unmatched junction bases: 9. CDR3 nucleotide sequence: TGCGCCAGCAGCGTGATGACCACAGGGGGCTCCTACAATGAGCAGTTCTTC. Its translation: CASSVMTTGGSYNEQFF. Complete variable domain (other parts from reference TRBV5-1 and TRBJ2-1): KAGVTQTPRYLIKTRGQQVTLSCSPISGHRSVSWYQQTPGQGLQFLFEYFSETQRNKGNFPGRFSGRQFSNSRSEMNVSTLELGDSALYLCASSVMTTGGSYNEQFFGPGTRLTVL.

This clone has a handful of counts. Other DNA variants within this sample encode the same CDR3. This chain links TRBV11-2 with TRBJ2-1; 8 bases map to TRBD2. The trim removed 4 bases at V and 4 bases at J, leaving 6 bases unmatched. Germline assignment: CDR1 SGHAT and CDR2 FQNNGV. This CDR3 is 15 amino acids long. The CDR3 DNA is TGTGCCAGCAGCTCTCTAGCGGGCGGTTACAATGAGCAGTTCTTC. Translating gives CASSSLAGGYNEQFF.

This clone was recorded only once. Only one base separates this from a far larger clonotype, so it likely reflects a read error. The sample carries other DNA sequences with the same CDR3. The rearrangement links TRBV29-1 to TRBJ2-1, with D tentatively TRBD2 (6 bases). Trimming stripped 6 bases from V and 3 bases from J, with 15 bases between. Germline V lookup: CDR1 SQVTM, CDR2 ANQGSEA. The CDR3 has 14 residues. The CDR3 nucleotides are TGCAGCGTGTACGGGACTGGCATCTACAATGAGCAGTTCTTC. Residues: CSVYGTGIYNEQFF.

This clone was recorded once. V usage is TRBV29-1 and J usage is TRBJ2-3; TRBD1 matches at 7 bases. V trimming: 7 bases; J trimming: 2 bases; junction bases outside the gene matches: 9. The CDR3 runs 14 residues. Germline CDR1 and CDR2: SQVTM and ANQGSEA. Here the CDR3 reads CSAGQVGDTDTQYF. The CDR3 DNA follows: TGCAGCGCCGGACAGGTTGGGGACACAGATACGCAGTATTTT.

The chain links TRBV7-2 to TRBJ2-7; D is possibly TRBD2 (7 bases). The CDR3 totals 15 residues. In germline, CDR1 is SGHTA, CDR2 FQGNSA. Trimming removed 9 bases from V and 0 bases from J, with 18 bases in between. CDR3 nucleotide sequence: TGTGCCAGTGCCGGGGGGCCTATTAGCTCCTACGAGCAGTACTTC. Protein product: CASAGGPISSYEQYF.

CDR3 DNA: TGCGCCAGCAGCCAAGGACGAGGTTTGGGCTATGGCTACACCTTC. This sequence encodes CASSQGRGLGYGYTF. V is TRBV4-1 and J is TRBJ1-2; no reliable D call. The CDR3 is made up of 15 amino acids. Germline V gene data show CDR1 as MGHRA and CDR2 as YSYEKL. Trimming cost V 1 base and J 4 bases, with 13 bases left between them.

This clone was recorded only once. This chain uses TRBV5-1 with TRBJ2-1; perhaps TRBD2 as D (6 bases). CDR1 SGHRS and CDR2 YFSETQ come from the germline V gene. The germline V and J ends were trimmed by 0 bases and 9 bases, with 16 bases remaining between them. The CDR3 length is 15 residues. The CDR3 loop is CASSLVGSRGLEQFF. The CDR3, as DNA: TGCGCCAGCAGCTTGGTAGGTAGCCGGGGACTTGAGCAGTTCTTC.

This chain links TRBV5-4 with TRBJ1-4; 12 bases align to TRBD1. This CDR3 region has 18 residues. With 4 bases clipped from V and 8 bases from J, the junction kept 15 bases outside the gene matches. CDR1 and CDR2 from the germline V gene are SGHNT and YYREEE (reference sequence). The CDR3 DNA reads TGTGCCAGCAGCAAAGACGGGACAGGGGGCGCGGTAGGCGAAAAACTGTTTTTT. Translation: CASSKDGTGGAVGEKLFF. Using reference TRBV5-4 and TRBJ1-4 for the parts outside the CDR3, the full variable domain is ETGVTQSPTHLIKTRGQQVTLRCSSQSGHNTVSWYQQALGQGPQFIFQYYREEENGRGNFPPRFSGLQFPNYSSELNVNALELDDSALYLCASSKDGTGGAVGEKLFFGSGTQLSVL.

V and J are TRBV7-2 and TRBJ2-1; D is perhaps TRBD1 (5 bases). V lost 5 bases and J lost 6, with 17 bases in between. In germline, CDR1 is SGHTA, CDR2 FQGNSA. This CDR3 is built from 15 residues. The DNA for the CDR3 is TGTGCCAGCAGCCAACAGAATGGGGCTGTCAATGAGCAGTTCTTC. Translation: CASSQQNGAVNEQFF.

Only one count was recorded for this clone. The rearrangement joins TRBV6-6 to TRBJ2-3; no reliable D call. The CDR3 runs to 12 residues. With 6 bases removed from V and 5 bases from J, the gap between germline ends came to 9 bases. The germline CDR1 and CDR2 sequences are MNHNY and SVGAGI (reference sequence). The CDR3 coding sequence is TGTGCCAGCAGCCCCGAAGGAGATACGCAGTATTTT. Its translation is CASSPEGDTQYF.

V and J are TRBV28 and TRBJ1-1; no firm D call. Trimming left V 6 bases short and J 3 bases short, with 8 bases between. This CDR3 is 12 amino acids long. Germline values: CDR1 MDHEN, CDR2 SYDVKM. The CDR3 DNA reads TGTGCCAGCAGCAAGAGAGACACTGAAGCTTTCTTT. This encodes CASSKRDTEAFF.

V is TRBV2 and J is TRBJ1-2; TRBD1 agrees at 9 bases. Looked up from germline, CDR1 is SNHLY and CDR2 is FYNNEI. Trimming removed 5 bases from V and 4 bases from J; junction bases left unmatched: 5. This CDR3 is 14 amino acids long. The CDR3 reads CASSSQGALYGYTF. The CDR3 DNA is TGTGCCAGCAGTTCACAGGGGGCTCTCTATGGCTACACCTTC.

The chain joins TRBV2 to TRBJ2-7; 7 nucleotides match TRBD1. The CDR3 runs to 14 residues. Germline V CDR1 and CDR2: SNHLY, FYNNEI. V shed 8 bases and J 4 bases; nucleotides not matched to a gene: 11. The CDR3 sequence: CASGRNRGTYEQYF. Here the CDR3 DNA reads TGTGCCAGCGGCCGGAACAGGGGCACGTACGAGCAGTACTTC.

Of note for this clone: This CDR3 is also generated by other DNA sequences in the sample. The chain joins TRBV29-1 to TRBJ2-3; D not certain. Germline CDR1 is SQVTM and CDR2 is ANQGSEA. CDR3 length: 10 residues. V was pared by 6 bases and J by 5 bases, with 6 bases between. The CDR3 loop is CSVGEDTQYF. DNA of the CDR3: TGCAGCGTGGGTGAAGATACGCAGTATTTT.

The chain links TRBV4-1 to TRBJ2-1; 7 bases align to TRBD1. CDR1 MGHRA and CDR2 YSYEKL come from the germline V gene. The length of the CDR3 is 16 residues. V lost 1 base, J lost 1 base, and 4 bases stayed unmatched. The CDR3 nucleotides are TGCGCCAGCAGCCAAGCCAGGGGGAGTTCCTACAATGAGCAGTTCTTC. Translating gives CASSQARGSSYNEQFF.

The J gene is TRBJ1-6, the V gene TRBV5-4, with D tentatively TRBD1 (6 bases). CDR3 size: 17 residues. V lost 3 bases and J 5 bases, leaving 18 bases between the germline ends. Germline V lookup: CDR1 SGHNT, CDR2 YYREEE (reference sequence). CDR3 protein: CASSSRGHGVNNSPLHF. CDR3 bases: TGTGCCAGCAGCTCTAGGGGACACGGGGTGAATAATTCACCCCTCCACTTT.

This chain uses TRBV11-3 with TRBJ1-1, with D uncertain. V lost 1 base, J lost 0 bases, and 6 bases lay in between. From germline, CDR1 is SGHNT and CDR2 YENEEA. The CDR3 sequence is 14 residues long. This CDR3 is CASSLGGMNTEAFF. Here the CDR3 DNA reads TGTGCCAGCAGCTTAGGCGGGATGAACACTGAAGCTTTCTTT. Drawing the rest from reference TRBV11-3 and TRBJ1-1, the complete variable domain is EAGVVQSPRYKIIEKKQPVAFWCNPISGHNTLYWYLQNLGQGPELLIRYENEEAVDDSQLPKDRFSAERLKGVDSTLKIQPAELGDSAVYLCASSLGGMNTEAFFGQGTRLTVV.

The CDR3 here is CASSPNLQGDEQFF. The CDR3 nucleotides are TGTGCCAGCAGCCCGAACCTCCAGGGTGATGAGCAGTTCTTC. The chain combines TRBV7-9 with TRBJ2-1; the D gene is possibly TRBD1 (5 bases). The ends were cut back, 5 bases at V and 8 bases at J, with 16 bases in the middle. Germline V gene sequence: CDR1 SEHNR, CDR2 FQNEAQ (reference sequence). The CDR3 contains 14 residues.

To note about this clone: One base separates it from a far larger clone, so it is likely a read error. CDR3 in amino acids: CASSRDRGTEAFF. The CDR3 DNA follows: TGTGCCAGCAGTAGGGACAGAGGCACTGAAGCTTTCTTT. The rearrangement uses TRBV6-6 and TRBJ1-1; 7 bases are a match to TRBD1. CDR1 and CDR2 from the germline V gene are MNHNY and SVGAGI (reference sequence). With 5 bases clipped from V and 4 bases from J, the junction kept 4 bases outside the gene matches. The CDR3 spans 13 residues.